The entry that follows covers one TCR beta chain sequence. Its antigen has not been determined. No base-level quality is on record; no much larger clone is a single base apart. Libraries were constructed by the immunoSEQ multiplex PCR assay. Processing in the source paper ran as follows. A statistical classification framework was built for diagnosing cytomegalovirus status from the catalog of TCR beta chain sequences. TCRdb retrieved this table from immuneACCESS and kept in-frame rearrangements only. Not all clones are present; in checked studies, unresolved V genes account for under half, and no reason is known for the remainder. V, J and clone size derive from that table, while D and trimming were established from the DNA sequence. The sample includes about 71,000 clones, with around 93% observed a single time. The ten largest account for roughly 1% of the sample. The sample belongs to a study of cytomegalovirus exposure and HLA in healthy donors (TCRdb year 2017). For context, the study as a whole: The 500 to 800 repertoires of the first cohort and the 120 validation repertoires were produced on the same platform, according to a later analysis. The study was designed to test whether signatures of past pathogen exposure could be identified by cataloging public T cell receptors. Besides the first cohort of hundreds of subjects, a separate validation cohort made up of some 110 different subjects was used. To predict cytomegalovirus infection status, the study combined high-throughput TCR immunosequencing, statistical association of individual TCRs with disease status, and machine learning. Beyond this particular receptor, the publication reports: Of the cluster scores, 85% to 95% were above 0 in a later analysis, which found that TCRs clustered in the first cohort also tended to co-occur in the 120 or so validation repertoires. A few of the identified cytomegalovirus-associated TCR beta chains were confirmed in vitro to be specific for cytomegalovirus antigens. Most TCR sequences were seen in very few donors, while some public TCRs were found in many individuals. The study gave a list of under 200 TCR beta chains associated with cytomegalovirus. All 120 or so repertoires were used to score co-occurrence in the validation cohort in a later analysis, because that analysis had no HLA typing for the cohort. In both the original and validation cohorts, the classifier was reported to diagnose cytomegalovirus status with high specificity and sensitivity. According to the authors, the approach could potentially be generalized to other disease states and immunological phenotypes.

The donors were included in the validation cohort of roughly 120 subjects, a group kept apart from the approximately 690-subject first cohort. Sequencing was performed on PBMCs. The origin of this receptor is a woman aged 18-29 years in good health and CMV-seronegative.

The CDR3 here reads CASSLRQATDTQYF. The DNA reads as follows: TGTGCCAGCAGTTTAAGGCAGGCGACAGATACGCAGTATTTT. The receptor chain draws on TRBV28 and TRBJ2-3; no D segment can be confidently identified. The CDR3, cysteine through phenylalanine, is 14 amino acids long. Only the CDR3 region is kept as DNA, spanning 42 bases read in frame from base 1. Looking up the germline V gene yields CDR1 MDHEN and CDR2 SYDVKM. The germline ends are 9 bases apart after V is trimmed by 2 bases and J by 3 bases.